The T cell receptor (beta chain) under discussion was sequenced for a study of Ad26.COV2.S vaccination and SARS-CoV-2 variants. Method: immunoSEQ multiplex PCR; TCRdb's copy keeps in-frame clones and lacks some. The sample comprises around 100,000 clones, around 80% of which are singletons, and 17% rests with the top ten. Germline loops: CDR1 GTSNPN, CDR2 SVGIG (reference sequence). The CDR3 has 14 residues. The V and J ends lost 0 bases and 2 bases respectively, with 7 bases between them. Study-wide findings and caveats: Analyses of TCR breadth and depth may have underestimated total T cell responses. After vaccination, reports described spike-specific CD8+ and CD4+ T cell responses as showing substantial breadth. Recipients of vaccine and of placebo showed similar breadth of their non-spike TCR repertoires. Vaccine recipients showed a spike-specific TCR breadth that was higher than in placebo recipients.

A word on this clone: Its antigen is not known.

The genes are TRBV30 and TRBJ2-2; D uncertain. This specimen consisted of peripheral blood, obtained after recovery from COVID-19. The origin of this receptor is a human donor who had recovered from COVID-19. CDR3 bases: TGTGCCTGGAGTGTACAAGTCAACACCGGGGAGCTGTTTTTT. It yields the protein CAWSVQVNTGELFF.